Reported below is one T cell receptor beta chain. Its matching antigen is unknown. The authors built bulk TCR libraries by previously described methods with listed TCR primers. MiXCR, run by TCRdb on the PCR reads, gives a single entry per CDR3 protein. The sample has 250,000 to 350,000 distinct CDR3 sequences; roughly 23% are singletons. This sample is part of a study of molecular identifiers for immune sequencing clone quantification. Study context: Replicate experiments divided RNA from about 21,000 or 97,000 naive CD8 cells into five parts and sequenced four. Whole-study results and caveats: Should identical TCR molecules share a barcode, the sizes of highly expanded clones could be underestimated.

Looked up from germline, CDR1 is SNHLY and CDR2 is FYNNEI. Trimming cost V 1 base and J 4 bases; bases outside gene matches: 6. The CDR3 is 16 residues long. The rearrangement links TRBV2 to TRBJ2-5; 10 bases match TRBD1. Material: naive CD8+ T cells from blood, with Jurkat cell RNA spiked in. Described subset: FACS-sorted CD8+CD4-CCR7+CD45RA+ naive T cells. The sequence came from a human donor in good health. Some libraries in this study had Jurkat cell RNA spiked in. The CDR3 DNA sequence: TGTGCCAGCAGTGAAGGACAGGGGGCCACTCGAGAGACCCAGTACTTC. Translating it yields CASSEGQGATRETQYF. The full variable domain, completed using reference TRBV2 and TRBJ2-5, is EPEVTQTPSHQVTQMGQEVILRCVPISNHLYFYWYRQILGQKVEFLVSFYNNEISEKSEIFDDQFSVERPDGSNFTLKIRSTKLEDSAMYFCASSEGQGATRETQYFGPGTRLLVL.